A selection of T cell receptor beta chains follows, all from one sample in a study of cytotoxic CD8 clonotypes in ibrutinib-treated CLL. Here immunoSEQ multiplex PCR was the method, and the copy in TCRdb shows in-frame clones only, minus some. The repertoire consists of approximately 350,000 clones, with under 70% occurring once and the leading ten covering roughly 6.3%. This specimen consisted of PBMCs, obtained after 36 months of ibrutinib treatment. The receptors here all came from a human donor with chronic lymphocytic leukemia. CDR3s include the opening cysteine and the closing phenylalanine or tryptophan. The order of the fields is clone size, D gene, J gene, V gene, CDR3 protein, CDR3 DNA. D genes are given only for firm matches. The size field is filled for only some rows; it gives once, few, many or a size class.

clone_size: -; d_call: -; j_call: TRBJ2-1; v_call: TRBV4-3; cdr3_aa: CASSHTGYNEQFF; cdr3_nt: TGCGCCAGCAGCCACACAGGTTACAATGAGCAGTTCTTC
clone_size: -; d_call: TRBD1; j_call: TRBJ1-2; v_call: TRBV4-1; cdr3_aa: CASSQGSGQGKSLFYGYTF; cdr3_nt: TGCGCCAGCAGCCAAGGATCGGGACAGGGGAAGTCGTTGTTCTATGGCTACACCTTC
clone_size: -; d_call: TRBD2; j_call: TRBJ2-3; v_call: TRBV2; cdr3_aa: CASCRGLAGVGDTQYF; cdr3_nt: TGTGCCAGCTGCCGGGGACTAGCGGGAGTTGGAGATACGCAGTATTTT
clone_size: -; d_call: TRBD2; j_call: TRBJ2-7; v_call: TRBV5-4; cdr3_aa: CASSYREVSSF; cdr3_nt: TGTGCCAGCAGCTACCGGGAGGTGAGCTCCTTC
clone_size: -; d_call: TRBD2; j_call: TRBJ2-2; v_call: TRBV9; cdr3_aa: CASSGSGGSNTGELFF; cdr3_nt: TGTGCCAGCAGCGGAAGCGGGGGCTCGAACACCGGGGAGCTGTTTTTT
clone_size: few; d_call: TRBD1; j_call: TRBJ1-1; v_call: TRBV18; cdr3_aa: CASSPGQMNTEAFF; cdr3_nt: TGTGCCAGCTCACCGGGACAGATGAACACTGAAGCTTTCTTT
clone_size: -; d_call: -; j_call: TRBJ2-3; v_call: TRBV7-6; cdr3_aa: CASSFRTGRRGAGDTQYF; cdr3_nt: TGTGCCAGCAGCTTCAGAACCGGGCGCCGGGGGGCTGGGGATACGCAGTATTTT
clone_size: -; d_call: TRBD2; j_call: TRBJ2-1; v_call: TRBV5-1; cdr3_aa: CASSFYLAGGKDEQFF; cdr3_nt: TGCGCCAGCAGCTTCTACCTAGCGGGGGGGAAGGATGAGCAGTTCTTC
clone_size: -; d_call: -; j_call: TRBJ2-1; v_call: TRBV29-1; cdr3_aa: CSVAWGRNEQFF; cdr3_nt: TGCAGCGTTGCATGGGGCAGGAATGAGCAGTTCTTC
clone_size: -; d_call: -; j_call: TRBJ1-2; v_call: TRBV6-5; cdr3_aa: CASSADRGTGGYTF; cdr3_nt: TGTGCCAGCAGTGCCGACCGGGGAACGGGTGGCTACACCTTC
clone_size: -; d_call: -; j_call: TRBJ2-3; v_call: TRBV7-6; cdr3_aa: CASSPRLRQSEGDTDTQYF; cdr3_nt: TGTGCCAGCAGCCCCCGCCTAAGGCAGTCCGAGGGCGACACAGATACGCAGTATTTT
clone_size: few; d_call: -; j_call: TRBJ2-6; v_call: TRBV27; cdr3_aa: CASSRSGGSGANVLTF; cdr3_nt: TGTGCCAGCAGTCGTTCAGGCGGCTCTGGGGCCAACGTCCTGACTTTC
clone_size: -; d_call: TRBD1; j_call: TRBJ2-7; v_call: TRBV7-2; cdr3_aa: CASSWGQAGEQYF; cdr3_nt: TGTGCCAGCAGCTGGGGACAGGCGGGGGAGCAGTACTTC
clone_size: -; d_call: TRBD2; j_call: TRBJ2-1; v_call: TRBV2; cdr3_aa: CASRATSGGANEQFF; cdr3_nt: TGTGCCAGCAGGGCTACTAGCGGGGGGGCCAATGAGCAGTTCTTC
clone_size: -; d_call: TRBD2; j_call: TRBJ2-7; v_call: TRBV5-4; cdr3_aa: CASSFLGLGVHEQYF; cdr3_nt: TGTGCCAGCAGCTTCCTAGGACTAGGAGTCCACGAGCAGTACTTC
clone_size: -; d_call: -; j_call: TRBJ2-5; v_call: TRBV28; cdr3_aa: CASSMTTPETQYF; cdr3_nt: TGTGCCAGCAGCATGACCACCCCGGAGACCCAGTACTTC
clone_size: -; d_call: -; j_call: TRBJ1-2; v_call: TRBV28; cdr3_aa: CASTPSWRSFYGYTF; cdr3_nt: TGTGCCAGCACCCCTTCGTGGCGGAGCTTCTATGGCTACACCTTC
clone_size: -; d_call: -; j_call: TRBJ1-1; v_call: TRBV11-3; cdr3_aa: CASSLYWGSTEAFF; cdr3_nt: TGTGCCAGCAGCTTATATTGGGGAAGCACTGAAGCTTTCTTT
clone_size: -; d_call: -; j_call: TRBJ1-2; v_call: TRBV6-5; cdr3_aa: CASSYEVNYGYTF; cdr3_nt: TGTGCCAGCAGTTACGAGGTCAACTATGGCTACACCTTC
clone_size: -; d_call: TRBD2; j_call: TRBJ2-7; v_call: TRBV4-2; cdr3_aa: CASSQVSLAGGHPYEQYF; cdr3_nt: TGTGCCAGCAGCCAAGTAAGCCTAGCGGGGGGCCACCCCTACGAGCAGTACTTC
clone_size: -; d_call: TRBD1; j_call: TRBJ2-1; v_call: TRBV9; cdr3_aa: CASSTRQGRNEQFF; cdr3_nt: TGTGCCAGCAGCACACGACAGGGCCGGAATGAGCAGTTCTTC
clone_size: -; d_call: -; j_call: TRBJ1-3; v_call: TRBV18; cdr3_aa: CASSPLGTGNTIYF; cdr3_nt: TGTGCCAGCTCACCACTGGGGACGGGAAACACCATATATTTT
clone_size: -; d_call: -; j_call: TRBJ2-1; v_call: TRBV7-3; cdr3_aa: CASSLWGGVLGNEQFF; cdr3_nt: TGTGCCAGCAGCTTATGGGGCGGTGTTTTGGGGAATGAGCAGTTCTTC
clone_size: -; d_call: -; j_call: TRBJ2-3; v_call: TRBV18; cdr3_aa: CASSPSVISTDTQYF; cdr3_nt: TGTGCCAGCTCACCTAGCGTAATCAGCACAGATACGCAGTATTTT
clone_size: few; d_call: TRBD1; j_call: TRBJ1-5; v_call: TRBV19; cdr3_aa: CASTDRLSNQPQHF; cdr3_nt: TGTGCCAGCACGGACAGGTTAAGCAATCAGCCCCAGCATTTT
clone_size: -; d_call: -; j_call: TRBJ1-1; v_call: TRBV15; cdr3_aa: CATSRGKGEAFF; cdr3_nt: TGTGCCACCAGCAGAGGAAAGGGTGAAGCTTTCTTT
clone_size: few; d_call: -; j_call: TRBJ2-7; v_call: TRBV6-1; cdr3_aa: CASSEQGTALTEQYF; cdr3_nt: TGTGCCAGCAGTGAGCAGGGTACGGCCCTGACCGAGCAGTACTTC
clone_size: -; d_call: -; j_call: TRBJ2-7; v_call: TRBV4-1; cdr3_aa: CASSQEMKAAYEQYF; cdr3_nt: TGCGCCAGCAGCCAAGAGATGAAAGCGGCCTACGAGCAGTACTTC
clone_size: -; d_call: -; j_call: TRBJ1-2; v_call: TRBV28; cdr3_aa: CASSLSWPNYGYTF; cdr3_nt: TGTGCCAGCAGTTTATCGTGGCCTAACTATGGCTACACCTTC
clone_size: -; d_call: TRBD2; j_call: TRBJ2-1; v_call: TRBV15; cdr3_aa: CATSPRTSGSKNEQFF; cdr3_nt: TGTGCCACCAGCCCCCGGACTAGCGGGAGTAAAAATGAGCAGTTCTTC
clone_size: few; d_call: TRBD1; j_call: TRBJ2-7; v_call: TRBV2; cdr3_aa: CASNPTGKNEQYF; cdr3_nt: TGTGCCAGCAATCCGACAGGGAAGAACGAGCAGTACTTC
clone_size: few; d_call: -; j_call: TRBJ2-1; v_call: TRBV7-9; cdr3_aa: CASTMDFHNEQFF; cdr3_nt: TGTGCCAGCACCATGGACTTTCACAATGAGCAGTTCTTC
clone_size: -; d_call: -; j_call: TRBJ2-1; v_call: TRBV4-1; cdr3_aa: CASRAIGYNEQFF; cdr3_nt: TGCGCCAGCAGGGCTATTGGCTACAATGAGCAGTTCTTC
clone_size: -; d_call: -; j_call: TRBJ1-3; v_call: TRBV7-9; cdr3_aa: CASSATGRPSGNTIYF; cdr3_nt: TGTGCCAGCAGCGCAACGGGGAGACCCTCTGGAAACACCATATATTTT
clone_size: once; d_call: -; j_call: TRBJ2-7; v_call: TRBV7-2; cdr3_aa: CASSLGPGREQYF; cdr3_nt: TGTGCCAGCAGCTTAGGGCCGGGGCGCGAGCAGTACTTC
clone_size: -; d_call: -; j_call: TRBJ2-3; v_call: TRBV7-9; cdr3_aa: CASSLWHSLPTDTQYF; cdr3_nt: TGTGCCAGCAGCTTGTGGCACAGCCTACCCACAGATACGCAGTATTTT
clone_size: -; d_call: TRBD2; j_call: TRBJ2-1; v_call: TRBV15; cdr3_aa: CATSRPLGRLKAENEQFF; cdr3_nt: TGTGCCACCAGCAGACCACTCGGGAGGCTAAAGGCGGAGAATGAGCAGTTCTTC
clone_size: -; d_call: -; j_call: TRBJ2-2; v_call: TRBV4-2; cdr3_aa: CASSPGLAGELFF; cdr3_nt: TGTGCCAGCAGCCCGGGACTGGCCGGGGAGCTGTTTTTT
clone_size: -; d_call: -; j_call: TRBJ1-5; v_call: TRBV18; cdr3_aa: CASSPDRPGGGNQPQHF; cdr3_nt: TGTGCCAGCTCACCAGACAGGCCCGGAGGAGGCAATCAGCCCCAGCATTTT
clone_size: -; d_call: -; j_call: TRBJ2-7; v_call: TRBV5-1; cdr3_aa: CASSLVGGNSYEQYF; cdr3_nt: TGCGCCAGCAGCTTGGTGGGGGGTAATAGCTACGAGCAGTACTTC
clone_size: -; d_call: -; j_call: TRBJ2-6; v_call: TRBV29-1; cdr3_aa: CSVPSGANVLTF; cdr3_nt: TGCAGCGTGCCGTCTGGGGCCAACGTCCTGACTTTC
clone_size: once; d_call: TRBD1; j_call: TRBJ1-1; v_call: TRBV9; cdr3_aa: CASSEPQGAFTEAFF; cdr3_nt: TGTGCCAGCAGCGAACCACAGGGGGCCTTCACTGAAGCTTTCTTT
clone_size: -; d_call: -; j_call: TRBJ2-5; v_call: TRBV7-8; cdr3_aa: CASAHEGIQETQYF; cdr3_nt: TGTGCCAGCGCACATGAGGGGATTCAAGAGACCCAGTACTTC